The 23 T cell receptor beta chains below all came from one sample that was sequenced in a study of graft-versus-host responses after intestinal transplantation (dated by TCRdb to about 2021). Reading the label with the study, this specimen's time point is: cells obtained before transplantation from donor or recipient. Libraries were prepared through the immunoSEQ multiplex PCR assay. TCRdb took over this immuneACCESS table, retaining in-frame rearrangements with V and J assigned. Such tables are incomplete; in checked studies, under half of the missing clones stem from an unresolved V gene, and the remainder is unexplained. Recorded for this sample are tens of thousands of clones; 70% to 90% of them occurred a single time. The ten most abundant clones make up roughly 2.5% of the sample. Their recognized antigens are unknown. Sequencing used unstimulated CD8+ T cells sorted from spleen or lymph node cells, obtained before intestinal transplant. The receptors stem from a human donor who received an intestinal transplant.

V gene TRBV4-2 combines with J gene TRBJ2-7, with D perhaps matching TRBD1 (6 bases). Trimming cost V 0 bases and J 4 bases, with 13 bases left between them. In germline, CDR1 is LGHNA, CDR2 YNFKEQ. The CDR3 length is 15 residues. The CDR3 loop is CASSQDPGEGYEQYF. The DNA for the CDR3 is TGTGCCAGCAGCCAAGATCCAGGGGAAGGGTACGAGCAGTACTTC.

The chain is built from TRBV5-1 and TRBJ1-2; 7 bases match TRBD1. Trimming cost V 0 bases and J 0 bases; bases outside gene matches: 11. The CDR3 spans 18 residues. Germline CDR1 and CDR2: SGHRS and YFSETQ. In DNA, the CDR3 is TGCGCCAGCAGCTTGGAAACCCGACAGGGACCCGCTAACTATGGCTACACCTTC. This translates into CASSLETRQGPANYGYTF.

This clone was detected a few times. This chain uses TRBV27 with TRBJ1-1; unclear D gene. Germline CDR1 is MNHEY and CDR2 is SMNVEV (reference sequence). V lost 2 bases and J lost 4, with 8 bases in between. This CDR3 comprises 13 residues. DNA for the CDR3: TGTGCCAGCAGTTTAGAGGTATTCACTGAAGCTTTCTTT. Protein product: CASSLEVFTEAFF.

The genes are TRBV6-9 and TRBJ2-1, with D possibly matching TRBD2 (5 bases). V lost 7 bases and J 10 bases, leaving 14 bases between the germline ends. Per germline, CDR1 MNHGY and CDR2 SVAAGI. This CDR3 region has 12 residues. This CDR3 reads CASISDTGEQFF. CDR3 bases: TGTGCCAGCATATCCGACACGGGGGAGCAGTTCTTC.

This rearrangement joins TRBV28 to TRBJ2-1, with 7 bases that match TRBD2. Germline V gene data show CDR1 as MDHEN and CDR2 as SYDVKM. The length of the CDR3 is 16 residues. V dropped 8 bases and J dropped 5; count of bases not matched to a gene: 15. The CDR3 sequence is CASGKAAWGGDNEQFF. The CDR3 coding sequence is TGTGCCAGCGGAAAGGCTGCCTGGGGGGGAGACAATGAGCAGTTCTTC.

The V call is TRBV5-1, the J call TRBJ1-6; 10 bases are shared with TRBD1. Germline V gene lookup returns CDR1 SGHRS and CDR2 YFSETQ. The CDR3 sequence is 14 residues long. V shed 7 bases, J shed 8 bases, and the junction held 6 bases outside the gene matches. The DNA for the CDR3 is TGCGCCAGCGGAGACGGGACAGGGGATTCACCCCTCCACTTT. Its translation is CASGDGTGDSPLHF.

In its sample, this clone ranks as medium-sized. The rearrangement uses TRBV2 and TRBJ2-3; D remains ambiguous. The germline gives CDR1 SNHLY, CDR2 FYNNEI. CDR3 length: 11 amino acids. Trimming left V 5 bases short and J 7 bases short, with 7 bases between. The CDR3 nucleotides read TGTGCCAGCAGTCCCATTTATACGCAGTATTTT. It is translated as CASSPIYTQYF. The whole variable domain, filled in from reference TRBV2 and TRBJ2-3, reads EPEVTQTPSHQVTQMGQEVILRCVPISNHLYFYWYRQILGQKVEFLVSFYNNEISEKSEIFDDQFSVERPDGSNFTLKIRSTKLEDSAMYFCASSPIYTQYFGPGTRLTVL.

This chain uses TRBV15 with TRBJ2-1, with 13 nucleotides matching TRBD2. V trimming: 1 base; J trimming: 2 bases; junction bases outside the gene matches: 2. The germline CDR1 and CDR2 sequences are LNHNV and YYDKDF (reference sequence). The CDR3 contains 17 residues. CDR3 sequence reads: CATSRGLAGGTYNEQFF. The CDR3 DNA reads TGTGCCACCAGCAGAGGACTAGCGGGAGGCACCTACAATGAGCAGTTCTTC.

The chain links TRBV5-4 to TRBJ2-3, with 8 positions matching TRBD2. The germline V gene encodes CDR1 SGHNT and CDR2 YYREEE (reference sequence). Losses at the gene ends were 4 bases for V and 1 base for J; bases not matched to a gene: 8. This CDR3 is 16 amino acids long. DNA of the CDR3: TGTGCCAGCAGCCTGGAGGGGCGGGAGGGCACAGATACGCAGTATTTT. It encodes CASSLEGREGTDTQYF.

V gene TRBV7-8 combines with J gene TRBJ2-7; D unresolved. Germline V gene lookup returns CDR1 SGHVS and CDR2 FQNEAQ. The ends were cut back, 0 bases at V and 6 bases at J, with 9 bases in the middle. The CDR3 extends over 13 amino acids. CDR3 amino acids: CASSLAMAAEQYF. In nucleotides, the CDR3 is TGTGCCAGCAGCTTAGCTATGGCGGCCGAGCAGTACTTC.

CDR3 nucleotides: TGTGCCACCAGCGCACGTCGGGACACCTACAATGAGCAGTTCTTC. Residues: CATSARRDTYNEQFF. This sequence joins TRBV15 and TRBJ2-1; TRBD1 is a possible D gene (6 bases). V was shortened by 5 bases and J by 2 bases, with 13 bases between the two germline ends. There are 15 residues in the CDR3. The germline V gene has CDR1 LNHNV and CDR2 YYDKDF (reference sequence).

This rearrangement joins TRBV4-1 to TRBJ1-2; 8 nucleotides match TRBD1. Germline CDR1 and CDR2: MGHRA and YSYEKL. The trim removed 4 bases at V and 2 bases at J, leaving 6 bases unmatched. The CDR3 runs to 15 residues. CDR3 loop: CASSPYYRGNYGYTF. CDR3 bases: TGCGCCAGCAGCCCTTACTACAGGGGGAACTATGGCTACACCTTC.

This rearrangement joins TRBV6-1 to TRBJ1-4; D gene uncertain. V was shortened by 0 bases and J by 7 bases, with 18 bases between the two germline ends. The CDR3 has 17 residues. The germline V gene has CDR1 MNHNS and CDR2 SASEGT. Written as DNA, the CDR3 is TGTGCCAGCAGTGAAGCGCTTCTCCAAGAGGGTACTGAAAAACTGTTTTTT. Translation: CASSEALLQEGTEKLFF.

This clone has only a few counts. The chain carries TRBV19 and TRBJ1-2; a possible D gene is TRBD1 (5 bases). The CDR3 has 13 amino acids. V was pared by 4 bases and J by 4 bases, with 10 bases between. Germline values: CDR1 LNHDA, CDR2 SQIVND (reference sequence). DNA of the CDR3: TGTGCCAGTAGTACTGCAGGGCCCTATGGCTACACCTTC. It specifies CASSTAGPYGYTF. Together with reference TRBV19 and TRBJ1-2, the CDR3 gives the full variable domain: DGGITQSPKYLFRKEGQNVTLSCEQNLNHDAMYWYRQDPGQGLRLIYYSQIVNDFQKGDIAEGYSVSREKKESFPLTVTSAQKNPTAFYLCASSTAGPYGYTFGSGTRLTVV.

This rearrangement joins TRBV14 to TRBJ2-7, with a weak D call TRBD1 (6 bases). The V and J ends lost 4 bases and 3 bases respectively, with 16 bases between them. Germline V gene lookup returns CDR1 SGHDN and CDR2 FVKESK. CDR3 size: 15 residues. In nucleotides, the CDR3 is TGTGCCAGCAGCCTAGGGCCAGGGGTGGTCTACGAGCAGTACTTC. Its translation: CASSLGPGVVYEQYF.

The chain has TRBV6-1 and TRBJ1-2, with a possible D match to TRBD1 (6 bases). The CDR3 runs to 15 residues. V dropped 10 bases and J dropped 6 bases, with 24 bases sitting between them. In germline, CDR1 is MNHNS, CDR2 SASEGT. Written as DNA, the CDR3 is TGTGCCACCTCATCGGGCAGGGGACAAAGAAATGGCTACACCTTC. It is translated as CATSSGRGQRNGYTF.

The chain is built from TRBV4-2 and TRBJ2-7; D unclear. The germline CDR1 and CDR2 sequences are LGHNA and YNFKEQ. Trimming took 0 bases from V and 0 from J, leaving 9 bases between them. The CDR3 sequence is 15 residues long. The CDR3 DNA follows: TGTGCCAGCAGCCAAGAGGGCGAGACCTCCTACGAGCAGTACTTC. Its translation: CASSQEGETSYEQYF.

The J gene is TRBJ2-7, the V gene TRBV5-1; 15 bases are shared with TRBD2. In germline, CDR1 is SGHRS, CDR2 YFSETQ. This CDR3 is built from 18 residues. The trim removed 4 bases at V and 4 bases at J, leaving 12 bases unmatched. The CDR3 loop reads CASSAGLAGGRDWYEQYF. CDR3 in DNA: TGCGCCAGCAGCGCCGGACTAGCGGGAGGGAGGGACTGGTACGAGCAGTACTTC.

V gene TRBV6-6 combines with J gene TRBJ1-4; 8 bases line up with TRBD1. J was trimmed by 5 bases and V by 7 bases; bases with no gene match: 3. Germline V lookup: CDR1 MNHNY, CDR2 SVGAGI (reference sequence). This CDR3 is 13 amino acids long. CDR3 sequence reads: CASNTGGNEKLFF. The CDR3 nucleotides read TGTGCCAGCAACACAGGGGGGAATGAAAAACTGTTTTTT.

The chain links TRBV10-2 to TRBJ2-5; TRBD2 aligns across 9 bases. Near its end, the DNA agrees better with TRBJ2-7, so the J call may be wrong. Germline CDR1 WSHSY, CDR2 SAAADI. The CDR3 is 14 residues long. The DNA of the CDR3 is TGCGCCAGCGGCCTAGCGGGGAACTCCTACGAGCAGTACTTC. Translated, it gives CASGLAGNSYEQYF.

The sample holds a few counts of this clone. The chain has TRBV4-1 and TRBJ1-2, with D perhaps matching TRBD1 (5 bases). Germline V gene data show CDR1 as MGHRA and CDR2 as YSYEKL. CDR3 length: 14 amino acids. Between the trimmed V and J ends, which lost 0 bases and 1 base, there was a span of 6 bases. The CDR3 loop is CASSQERGNYGYTF. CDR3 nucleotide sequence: TGCGCCAGCAGCCAAGAAAGGGGTAACTATGGCTACACCTTC.

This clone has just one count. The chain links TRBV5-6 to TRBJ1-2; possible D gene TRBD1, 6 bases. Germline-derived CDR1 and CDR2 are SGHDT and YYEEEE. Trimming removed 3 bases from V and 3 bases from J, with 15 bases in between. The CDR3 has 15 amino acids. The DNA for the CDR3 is TGTGCCAGCAGCTCGGGGGGCCGGGTCGACTATGGCTACACCTTC. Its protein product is CASSSGGRVDYGYTF.

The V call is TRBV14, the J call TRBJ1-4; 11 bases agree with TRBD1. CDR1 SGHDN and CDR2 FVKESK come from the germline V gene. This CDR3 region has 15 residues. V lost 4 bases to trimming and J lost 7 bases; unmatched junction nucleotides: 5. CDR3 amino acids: CASSPRTGGSEKLFF. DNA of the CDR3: TGTGCCAGCAGCCCCCGGACAGGGGGCAGTGAAAAACTGTTTTTT.